This TCR beta chain was recorded in a study of blood T cell repertoires in COVID-19. Across the whole study: There were acute and convalescent COVID-19 samples, and they came from the United States, Italy and Spain. T cells, B-cell-depleted T cells, or PBMCs provided the cDNA or gDNA that served as material.

In the original processing: Amplification with reference gene primers provided the estimates of nucleated cell counts. The data were produced by immunoSEQ multiplex PCR, yet TCRdb's version contains in-frame clones alone and is incomplete. The V and J calls and clone size come from that table; D and trimming were worked out from the DNA. The sample lists some 50,000 clones; about 90% were seen once. Germline lookup yields CDR1 MNHEY and CDR2 SVGAGI. The V gene lost 8 bases and the J gene lost 0 bases, with 11 bases spanning the gap. CDR3 length: 14 residues. This sequence originates from a human donor in a cohort sampled during active COVID-19. Sample: peripheral blood. This rearrangement joins TRBV6-5 to TRBJ1-5; maybe TRBD1 (5 bases). CDR3 nucleotides: TGTGCCAGCGCGACAGCCTATAGCAATCAGCCCCAGCATTTT. Amino acids: CASATAYSNQPQHF.